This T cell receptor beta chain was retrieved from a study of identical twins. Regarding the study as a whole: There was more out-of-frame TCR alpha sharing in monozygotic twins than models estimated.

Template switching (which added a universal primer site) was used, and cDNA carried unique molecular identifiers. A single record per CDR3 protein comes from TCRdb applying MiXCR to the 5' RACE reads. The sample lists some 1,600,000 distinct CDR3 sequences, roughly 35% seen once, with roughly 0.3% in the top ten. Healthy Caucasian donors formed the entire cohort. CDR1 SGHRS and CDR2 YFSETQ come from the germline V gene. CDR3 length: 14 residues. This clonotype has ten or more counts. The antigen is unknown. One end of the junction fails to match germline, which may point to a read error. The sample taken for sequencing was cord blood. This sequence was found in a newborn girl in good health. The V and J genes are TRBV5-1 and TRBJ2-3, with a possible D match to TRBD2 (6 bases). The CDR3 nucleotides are TGTGCCAGCAGCCTCAGGGAGGGCACAGATACGCAGTATTTT. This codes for CASSLREGTDTQYF. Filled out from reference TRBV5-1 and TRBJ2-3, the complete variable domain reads KAGVTQTPRYLIKTRGQQVTLSCSPISGHRSVSWYQQTPGQGLQFLFEYFSETQRNKGNFPGRFSGRQFSNSRSEMNVSTLELGDSALYLCASSLREGTDTQYFGPGTRLTVL.